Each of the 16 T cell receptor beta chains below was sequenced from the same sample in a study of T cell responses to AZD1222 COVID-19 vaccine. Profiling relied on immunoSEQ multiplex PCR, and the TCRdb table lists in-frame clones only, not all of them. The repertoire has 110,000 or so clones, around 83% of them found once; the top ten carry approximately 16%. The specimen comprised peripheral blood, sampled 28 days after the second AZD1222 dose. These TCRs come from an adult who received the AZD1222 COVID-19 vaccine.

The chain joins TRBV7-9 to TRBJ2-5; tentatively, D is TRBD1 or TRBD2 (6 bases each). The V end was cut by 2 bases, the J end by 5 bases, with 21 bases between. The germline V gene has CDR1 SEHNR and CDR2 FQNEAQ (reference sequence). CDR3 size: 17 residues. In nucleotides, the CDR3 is TGTGCCAGCAGCTTATGGGCGGGGACAATAATTCCGGAGACCCAGTACTTC. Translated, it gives CASSLWAGTIIPETQYF.

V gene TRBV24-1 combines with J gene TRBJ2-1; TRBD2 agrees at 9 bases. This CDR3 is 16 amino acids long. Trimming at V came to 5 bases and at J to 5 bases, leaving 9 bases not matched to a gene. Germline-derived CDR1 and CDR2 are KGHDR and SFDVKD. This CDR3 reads CATSVAGTSLHNEQFF. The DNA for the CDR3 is TGTGCCACCAGTGTAGCCGGGACTAGCTTACACAATGAGCAGTTCTTC.

The CDR3 protein is CASSIWGKAEAFF. The CDR3 nucleotides are TGTGCCAGCAGTATTTGGGGAAAGGCTGAAGCTTTCTTT. The rearrangement joins TRBV6-2 or TRBV6-3 to TRBJ1-1, with D unclear. This CDR3 comprises 13 residues. Per germline, CDR1 MNHEY and CDR2 SVGEGT. V lost 5 bases and J lost 6, with 13 bases in between.

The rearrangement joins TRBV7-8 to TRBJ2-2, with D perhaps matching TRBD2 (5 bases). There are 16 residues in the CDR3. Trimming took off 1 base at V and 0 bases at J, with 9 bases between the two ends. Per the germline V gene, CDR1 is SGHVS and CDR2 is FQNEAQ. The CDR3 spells CASSLDSAANTGELFF. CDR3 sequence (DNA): TGTGCCAGCAGCTTAGATAGCGCCGCGAACACCGGGGAGCTGTTTTTT.

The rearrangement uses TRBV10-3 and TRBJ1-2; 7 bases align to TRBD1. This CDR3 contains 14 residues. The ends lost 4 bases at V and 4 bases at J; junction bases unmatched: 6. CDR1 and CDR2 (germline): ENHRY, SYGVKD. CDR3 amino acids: CAISGPTGIYGYTF. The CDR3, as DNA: TGTGCCATCAGTGGCCCGACAGGGATCTATGGCTACACCTTC.

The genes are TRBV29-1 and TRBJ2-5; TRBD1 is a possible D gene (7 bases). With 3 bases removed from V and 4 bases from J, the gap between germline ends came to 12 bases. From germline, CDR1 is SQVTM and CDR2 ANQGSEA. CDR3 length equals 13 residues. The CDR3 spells CSVDQGGGETQYF. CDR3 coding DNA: TGCAGCGTTGATCAGGGGGGCGGAGAGACCCAGTACTTC.

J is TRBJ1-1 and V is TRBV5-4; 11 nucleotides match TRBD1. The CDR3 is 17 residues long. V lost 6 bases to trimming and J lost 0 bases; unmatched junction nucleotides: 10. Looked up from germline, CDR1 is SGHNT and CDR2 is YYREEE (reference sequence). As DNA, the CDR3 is TGTGCCAGCAACCGAGGACAGGGGGCGGGGATGAACACTGAAGCTTTCTTT. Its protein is CASNRGQGAGMNTEAFF. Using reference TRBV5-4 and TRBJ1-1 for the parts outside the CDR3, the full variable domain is ETGVTQSPTHLIKTRGQQVTLRCSSQSGHNTVSWYQQALGQGPQFIFQYYREEENGRGNFPPRFSGLQFPNYSSELNVNALELDDSALYLCASNRGQGAGMNTEAFFGQGTRLTVV.

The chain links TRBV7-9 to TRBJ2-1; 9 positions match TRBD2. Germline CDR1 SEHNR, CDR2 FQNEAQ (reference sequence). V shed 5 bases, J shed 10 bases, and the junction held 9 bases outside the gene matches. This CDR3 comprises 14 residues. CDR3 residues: CASSPRGGVGEQFF. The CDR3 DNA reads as TGTGCCAGCAGCCCTCGCGGGGGGGTAGGGGAGCAGTTCTTC.

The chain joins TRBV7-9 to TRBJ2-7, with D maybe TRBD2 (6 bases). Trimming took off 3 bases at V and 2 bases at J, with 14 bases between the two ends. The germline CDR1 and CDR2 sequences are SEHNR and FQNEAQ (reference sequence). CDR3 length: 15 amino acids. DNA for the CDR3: TGTGCCAGCAGCTTCCTAGGAGGGCTGGCCTACGAGCAGTACTTC. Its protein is CASSFLGGLAYEQYF. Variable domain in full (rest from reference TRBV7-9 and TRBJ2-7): DTGVSQNPRHKITKRGQNVTFRCDPISEHNRLYWYRQTLGQGPEFLTYFQNEAQLEKSRLLSDRFSAERPKGSFSTLEIQRTEQGDSAMYLCASSFLGGLAYEQYFGPGTRLTVT.

The CDR3 region is CASSTQYRVMNTEAFF. The CDR3 nucleotides read TGTGCCAGCAGCACACAATACAGGGTTATGAACACTGAAGCTTTCTTT. The chain joins TRBV7-9 to TRBJ1-1; the D gene is possibly TRBD1 (6 bases). The length of the CDR3 is 16 residues. V lost 5 bases, J lost 0 bases, and 16 bases lay in between. Germline CDR1 is SEHNR and CDR2 is FQNEAQ (reference sequence).

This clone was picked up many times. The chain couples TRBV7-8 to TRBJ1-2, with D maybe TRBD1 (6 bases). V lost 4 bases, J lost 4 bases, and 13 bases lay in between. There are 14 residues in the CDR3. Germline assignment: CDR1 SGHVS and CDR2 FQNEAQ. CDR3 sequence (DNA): TGTGCCAGCAGCTCTCCGGGACACTCCTATGGCTACACCTTC. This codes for CASSSPGHSYGYTF.

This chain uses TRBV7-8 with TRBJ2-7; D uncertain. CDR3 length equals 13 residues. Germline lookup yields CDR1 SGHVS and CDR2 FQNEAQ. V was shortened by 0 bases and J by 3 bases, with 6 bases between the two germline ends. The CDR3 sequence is CASSLAFGYEQYF. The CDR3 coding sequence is TGTGCCAGCAGCTTAGCATTCGGCTACGAGCAGTACTTC.

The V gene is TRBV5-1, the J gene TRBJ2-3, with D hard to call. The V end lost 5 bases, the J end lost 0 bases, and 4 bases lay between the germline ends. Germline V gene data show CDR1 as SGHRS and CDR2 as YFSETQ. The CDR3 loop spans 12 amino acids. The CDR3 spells CASSPSTDTQYF. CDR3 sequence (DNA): TGCGCCAGCAGTCCGAGCACAGATACGCAGTATTTT.

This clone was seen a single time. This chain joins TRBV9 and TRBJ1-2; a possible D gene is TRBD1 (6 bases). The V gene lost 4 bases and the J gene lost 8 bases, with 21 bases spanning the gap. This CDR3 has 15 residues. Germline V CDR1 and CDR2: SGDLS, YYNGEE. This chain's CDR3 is CASSRTQGLGVGYTF. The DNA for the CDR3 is TGTGCCAGCAGCCGAACCCAGGGGTTGGGGGTCGGCTACACCTTC.

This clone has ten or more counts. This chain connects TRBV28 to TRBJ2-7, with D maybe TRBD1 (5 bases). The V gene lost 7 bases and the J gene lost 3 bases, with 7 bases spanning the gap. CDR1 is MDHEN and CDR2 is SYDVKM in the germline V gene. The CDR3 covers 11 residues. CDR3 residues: CASNTGYEQYF. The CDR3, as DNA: TGTGCCAGCAATACAGGCTACGAGCAGTACTTC.

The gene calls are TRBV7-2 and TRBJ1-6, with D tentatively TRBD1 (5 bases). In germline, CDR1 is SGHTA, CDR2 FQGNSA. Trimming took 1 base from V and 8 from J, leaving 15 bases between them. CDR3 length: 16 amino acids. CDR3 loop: CASSLGQGNGDSPLHF. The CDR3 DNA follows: TGTGCCAGCAGCTTAGGCCAGGGTAATGGGGATTCACCCCTCCACTTT.